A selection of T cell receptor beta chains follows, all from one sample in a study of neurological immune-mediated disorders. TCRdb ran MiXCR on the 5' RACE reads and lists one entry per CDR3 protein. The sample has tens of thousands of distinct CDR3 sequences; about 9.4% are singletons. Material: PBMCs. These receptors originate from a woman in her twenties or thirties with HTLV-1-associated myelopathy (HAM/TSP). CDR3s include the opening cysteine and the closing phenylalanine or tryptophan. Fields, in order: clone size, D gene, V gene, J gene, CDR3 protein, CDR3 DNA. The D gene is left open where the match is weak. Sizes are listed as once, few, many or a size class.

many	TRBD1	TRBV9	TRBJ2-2	CASGENRGPTGELFF	TGTGCCAGCGGAGAGAACAGGGGGCCAACCGGGGAGCTGTTTTTT
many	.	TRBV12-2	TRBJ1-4	CASRSTYRGRDEKLFF	TGTGCAAGTCGCTCCACATACAGGGGGCGCGATGAAAAACTGTTTTTT
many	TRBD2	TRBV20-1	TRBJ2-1	CSARDRGLAGGTGSYNEQFF	TGCAGTGCTAGAGATCGGGGACTAGCGGGGGGAACGGGTTCCTACAATGAGCAGTTCTTC
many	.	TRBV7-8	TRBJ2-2	CASSLPQVRATGELFF	TGTGCCAGCAGCTTACCACAAGTTCGGGCCACCGGGGAGCTGTTTTTT
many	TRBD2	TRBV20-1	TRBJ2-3	CSAPSPGLAGGSDTQYF	TGCAGTGCTCCATCGCCCGGACTAGCGGGGGGGTCAGATACGCAGTATTTT
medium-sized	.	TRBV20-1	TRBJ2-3	CSAKSSADTQYF	TGCAGTGCAAAATCGAGTGCAGATACGCAGTATTTT
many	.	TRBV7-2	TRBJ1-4	CASSPRTSASEKLFF	TGTGCCAGCAGCCCGCGGACAAGTGCGAGTGAAAAACTGTTTTTT
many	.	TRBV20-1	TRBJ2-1	CSARVGGASVRNEQFF	TGCAGTGCTAGAGTCGGGGGCGCGTCAGTTCGCAATGAGCAGTTCTTC
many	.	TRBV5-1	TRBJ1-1	CASSSVGQGDEAFF	TGCGCCAGCAGCTCCGTGGGACAAGGGGATGAAGCTTTCTTT
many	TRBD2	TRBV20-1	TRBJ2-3	CSAREALAGLGTDTQYF	TGCAGTGCTAGAGAGGCACTAGCGGGGTTGGGAACAGATACGCAGTATTTT